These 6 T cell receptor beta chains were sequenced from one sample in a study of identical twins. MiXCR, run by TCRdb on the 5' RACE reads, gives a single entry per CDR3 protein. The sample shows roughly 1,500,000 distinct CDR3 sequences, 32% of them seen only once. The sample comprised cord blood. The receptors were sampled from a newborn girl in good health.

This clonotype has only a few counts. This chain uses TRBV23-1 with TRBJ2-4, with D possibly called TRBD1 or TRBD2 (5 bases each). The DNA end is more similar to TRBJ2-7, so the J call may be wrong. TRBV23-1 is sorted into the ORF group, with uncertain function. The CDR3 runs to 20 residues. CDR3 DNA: TGCGCCAGCAGTCTATCGGGGCGCAAACTGCTAGGGCACTATTACTACGAGCAGTACTTC. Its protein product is CASSLSGRKLLGHYYYEQYF.

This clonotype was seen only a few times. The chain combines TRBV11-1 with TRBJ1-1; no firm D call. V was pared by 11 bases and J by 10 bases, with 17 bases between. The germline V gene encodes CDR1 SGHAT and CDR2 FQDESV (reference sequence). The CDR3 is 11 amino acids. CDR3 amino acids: CAWLLVAGAFF. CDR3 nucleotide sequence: TGTGCCTGGTTGCTCGTAGCGGGAGCTTTCTTT.

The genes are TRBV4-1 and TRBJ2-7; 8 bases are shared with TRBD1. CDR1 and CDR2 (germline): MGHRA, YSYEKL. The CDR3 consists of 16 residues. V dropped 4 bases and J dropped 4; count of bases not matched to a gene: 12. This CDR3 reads CASSPLGRDRNYEQYF. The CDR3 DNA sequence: TGCGCCAGCAGCCCCTTAGGCCGGGACAGGAATTACGAGCAGTACTTC.

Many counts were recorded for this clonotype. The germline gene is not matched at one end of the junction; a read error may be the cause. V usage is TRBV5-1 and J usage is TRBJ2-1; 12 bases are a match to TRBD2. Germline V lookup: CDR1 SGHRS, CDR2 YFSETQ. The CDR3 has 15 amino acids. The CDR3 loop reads CASSPRLAGANEQFF. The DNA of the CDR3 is TGTGCCAGCAGCCCCCGACTAGCGGGAGCCAATGAGCAGTTCTTC.

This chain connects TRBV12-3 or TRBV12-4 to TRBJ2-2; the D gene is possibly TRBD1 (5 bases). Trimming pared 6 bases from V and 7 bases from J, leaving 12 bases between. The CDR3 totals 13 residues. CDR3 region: CASSLSGHGELFF. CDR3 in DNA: TGTGCCAGCAGCCTGTCAGGGCACGGGGAGCTGTTTTTT.

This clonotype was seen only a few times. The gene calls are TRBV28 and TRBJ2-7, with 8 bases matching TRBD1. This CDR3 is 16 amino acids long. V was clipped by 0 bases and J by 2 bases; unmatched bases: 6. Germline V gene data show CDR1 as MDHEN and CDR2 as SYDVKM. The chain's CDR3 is CASSLCRRDRTYEQYF. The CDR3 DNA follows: TGTGCCAGCAGTTTATGCAGGAGGGACAGGACCTACGAGCAGTACTTC.